Listed below are T cell receptor beta chains from one sample, sequenced in a study of T cell repertoires in cytomegalovirus infection. TCRdb analysed the reads with MiXCR anew, one entry per CDR3 protein. The repertoire holds some 270,000 distinct CDR3 sequences, with about 15% as singletons. The sequencing input was CD8+ T cells from PBMCs. These receptors all come from a human donor in good health (CMV status not recorded). Some clones in this sample may be carry-over from other donors' samples. The CDR3 runs from the conserved cysteine through the conserved F or W. Fields, in order: CDR3 length, J gene, D gene, clone size, V gene, CDR3 DNA, CDR3 protein. D genes are given only for firm matches. A row's size may be missing; if present it is once, few, many or a size class.

CDR3 length: 15; J gene: TRBJ1-2; D gene: .; clone size: few; V gene: TRBV5-6; CDR3 DNA: TGTGCCAGCAGCTTTTCCCGCGGACGACTCTATGGCTACACCTTC; CDR3 protein: CASSFSRGRLYGYTF
CDR3 length: 16; J gene: TRBJ1-3; D gene: .; clone size: many; V gene: TRBV7-8; CDR3 DNA: TGTGCCAGCAGCTTAGCGCTGGGGTTCTCTGGAAACACCATATATTTT; CDR3 protein: CASSLALGFSGNTIYF
CDR3 length: 18; J gene: TRBJ2-1; D gene: .; clone size: few; V gene: TRBV7-8; CDR3 DNA: TGTGCCAGCAGCTTAGAAGAGATGGCGGGCGTCCGGTACAATGAGCAGTTCTTC; CDR3 protein: CASSLEEMAGVRYNEQFF
CDR3 length: 14; J gene: TRBJ2-7; D gene: .; clone size: many; V gene: TRBV7-2; CDR3 DNA: TGTGCCAGCAGCTTAGGGACGGATGCCTACGAGCAGTACTTC; CDR3 protein: CASSLGTDAYEQYF
CDR3 length: 15; J gene: TRBJ1-1; D gene: .; clone size: .; V gene: TRBV11-2; CDR3 DNA: TGTGCCAGCAGCTTAGATTTTTCCGCTAACACTGAAGCTTTCTTT; CDR3 protein: CASSLDFSANTEAFF
CDR3 length: 15; J gene: TRBJ2-3; D gene: TRBD1; clone size: many; V gene: TRBV28; CDR3 DNA: TGTGCCAGCAGTTTCGGGACAGCAGACACAGATACGCAGTATTTT; CDR3 protein: CASSFGTADTDTQYF
CDR3 length: 15; J gene: TRBJ1-2; D gene: .; clone size: many; V gene: TRBV7-9; CDR3 DNA: TGTGCCAGCAGCCCCATGCCATCAAGACACTATGGCTACACCTTC; CDR3 protein: CASSPMPSRHYGYTF
CDR3 length: 13; J gene: TRBJ2-7; D gene: .; clone size: many; V gene: TRBV29-1; CDR3 DNA: TGCAGCGTTGAGGCAGGAAGCTCCTACGAGCAGTACTTC; CDR3 protein: CSVEAGSSYEQYF
CDR3 length: 11; J gene: TRBJ2-7; D gene: .; clone size: .; V gene: TRBV7-4; CDR3 DNA: TGTGCCAGCAGCTTGCTCTACGAGCTGTACTTC; CDR3 protein: CASSLLYELYF
CDR3 length: 13; J gene: TRBJ1-2; D gene: .; clone size: .; V gene: TRBV29-1; CDR3 DNA: TGCAGCGTTGAAGGAGGGGGAAGCTATGGCTACACCTTC; CDR3 protein: CSVEGGGSYGYTF
CDR3 length: 16; J gene: TRBJ1-1; D gene: .; clone size: few; V gene: TRBV9; CDR3 DNA: TGTGCCAGCAGCGGCTCCGGGGGTTATGTGAACACTGAAGCTTTCTTT; CDR3 protein: CASSGSGGYVNTEAFF
CDR3 length: 12; J gene: TRBJ1-2; D gene: TRBD1; clone size: .; V gene: TRBV29-1; CDR3 DNA: TGCAGCGTCGGGGACAGGGGCTATGGCTACACCTTC; CDR3 protein: CSVGDRGYGYTF
CDR3 length: 14; J gene: TRBJ1-1; D gene: .; clone size: many; V gene: TRBV27; CDR3 DNA: TGTGCCAGCAGTTTAGAAATAGGCGGCACTGAAGCTTTCTTT; CDR3 protein: CASSLEIGGTEAFF
CDR3 length: 14; J gene: TRBJ2-3; D gene: .; clone size: .; V gene: TRBV27; CDR3 DNA: .; CDR3 protein: CASWALGSTDTRYF
CDR3 length: 16; J gene: TRBJ1-2; D gene: TRBD1; clone size: many; V gene: TRBV7-9; CDR3 DNA: TGTGCCAGCAGCTCTAGAGAACCCACAGGGGGAGGTGGCTACACCTTC; CDR3 protein: CASSSREPTGGGGYTF
CDR3 length: 15; J gene: TRBJ1-1; D gene: .; clone size: .; V gene: TRBV7-6; CDR3 DNA: TGTGCCAGCAGCTCCACCGGGACAATGAACACTGAAGCTTTCTTT; CDR3 protein: CASSSTGTMNTEAFF
CDR3 length: 16; J gene: TRBJ2-2; D gene: .; clone size: .; V gene: TRBV2; CDR3 DNA: TGTGCCAGCAGTGAACAGGCGTACCCCAACACCGGGGAGCTGTTTTTT; CDR3 protein: CASSEQAYPNTGELFF
CDR3 length: 16; J gene: TRBJ2-3; D gene: TRBD2; clone size: few; V gene: TRBV10-2; CDR3 DNA: TGCGCCAGCAGTGAGATGAACGCGGGGGGTGTAGATACGCAGTATTTT; CDR3 protein: CASSEMNAGGVDTQYF
CDR3 length: 18; J gene: TRBJ1-6; D gene: .; clone size: many; V gene: TRBV12-5; CDR3 DNA: TGTGCTAGTGGTTTGGCTCGCACAGGGAGCTCCTATAATTCACCCCTCCACTTT; CDR3 protein: CASGLARTGSSYNSPLHF
CDR3 length: 16; J gene: TRBJ1-2; D gene: TRBD1; clone size: few; V gene: TRBV5-1; CDR3 DNA: TGCGCCAGCAGCCGGACAGGGGATTTTTGGAACTATGGCTACACCTTC; CDR3 protein: CASSRTGDFWNYGYTF
CDR3 length: 12; J gene: TRBJ2-7; D gene: TRBD1; clone size: .; V gene: TRBV29-1; CDR3 DNA: TGCAGCGTTGCCGACAGGGCGCGATGGCAGTACTTC; CDR3 protein: CSVADRARWQYF
CDR3 length: 18; J gene: TRBJ1-2; D gene: .; clone size: many; V gene: TRBV12-3/TRBV12-4; CDR3 DNA: TGTGCCAGCAGTTTGTTGAGGGGACGCCCGAAAATGAACTATGGCTACACCTTC; CDR3 protein: CASSLLRGRPKMNYGYTF
CDR3 length: 13; J gene: TRBJ2-7; D gene: TRBD2; clone size: .; V gene: TRBV2; CDR3 DNA: TGTGCCAGCAGGGGGGGGGACGGGGACGAGCAGTACTTC; CDR3 protein: CASRGGDGDEQYF
CDR3 length: 12; J gene: TRBJ2-7; D gene: .; clone size: .; V gene: TRBV24-1; CDR3 DNA: TGTGCCACCCACGGAGGTGAATACGAGCAGTACTTC; CDR3 protein: CATHGGEYEQYF
CDR3 length: 17; J gene: TRBJ2-7; D gene: TRBD2; clone size: .; V gene: TRBV20-1; CDR3 DNA: TGCAGTGCTAGAGATCGGGGGGGGAAGGGAAGTTACTACGAGCAGTACTTC; CDR3 protein: CSARDRGGKGSYYEQYF
CDR3 length: 15; J gene: TRBJ1-1; D gene: .; clone size: .; V gene: TRBV11-2; CDR3 DNA: TGTGCCAGCAGCTTAGATGCAGGGCTGCACACTGAAGCTTTCTTT; CDR3 protein: CASSLDAGLHTEAFF
CDR3 length: 13; J gene: TRBJ1-4; D gene: .; clone size: few; V gene: TRBV6-5; CDR3 DNA: TGTGCCAGCAGTTACTCTAGTAATGAAAAACTGTTTTTT; CDR3 protein: CASSYSSNEKLFF
CDR3 length: 16; J gene: TRBJ1-1; D gene: TRBD1; clone size: .; V gene: TRBV4-1; CDR3 DNA: TGCGCCAGCAGCCTGGAGACAGGGAGGAAGAACACTGAAGCTTTCTTT; CDR3 protein: CASSLETGRKNTEAFF
CDR3 length: 14; J gene: TRBJ2-1; D gene: TRBD1; clone size: few; V gene: TRBV18; CDR3 DNA: TGTGCCAGCTCACCCCTCGACAGGGGGCCTGAGCAGTTCTTC; CDR3 protein: CASSPLDRGPEQFF
CDR3 length: 14; J gene: TRBJ1-5; D gene: TRBD1; clone size: many; V gene: TRBV12-3/TRBV12-4; CDR3 DNA: TGTGCCAGCAGTCTTGGGACAGGGAGAGAGCCCCAGCATTTT; CDR3 protein: CASSLGTGREPQHF
CDR3 length: 13; J gene: TRBJ2-7; D gene: TRBD1; clone size: many; V gene: TRBV7-9; CDR3 DNA: TGTGCCAGCAGCACGACAGGGGGCGACGAGCAGTACTTC; CDR3 protein: CASSTTGGDEQYF
CDR3 length: 15; J gene: TRBJ2-1; D gene: TRBD2; clone size: many; V gene: TRBV7-8; CDR3 DNA: TGTGCCAGCAAAACGGGGGGGAGCTCCTACAATGAGCAGTTCTTC; CDR3 protein: CASKTGGSSYNEQFF
CDR3 length: 16; J gene: TRBJ1-2; D gene: .; clone size: once; V gene: TRBV10-3; CDR3 DNA: TGTGCCATCAGTGATGCGAGGGATTCCCCCTACTATGGCTACACCTTC; CDR3 protein: CAISDARDSPYYGYTF
CDR3 length: 19; J gene: TRBJ1-2; D gene: .; clone size: .; V gene: TRBV20-1; CDR3 DNA: TGCAGTGCTAGAGATGGGGGAGGGCACCAGGGGTATATCAACTATGGCTACACCTTC; CDR3 protein: CSARDGGGHQGYINYGYTF
CDR3 length: 16; J gene: TRBJ1-1; D gene: TRBD1; clone size: many; V gene: TRBV7-9; CDR3 DNA: TGTGCCAGCAGCTTAGACGGGGGGGCAGGGGGCACTGAAGCTTTCTTT; CDR3 protein: CASSLDGGAGGTEAFF
CDR3 length: 13; J gene: TRBJ1-5; D gene: .; clone size: once; V gene: TRBV5-1; CDR3 DNA: TGCGCCAGCAGCTTGGACAGGGACCAGCCCCGGCATTTT; CDR3 protein: CASSLDRDQPRHF
CDR3 length: 13; J gene: TRBJ1-1; D gene: .; clone size: .; V gene: TRBV13; CDR3 DNA: TGTGCCAGCAGCTTAGGGACTGCCCAGGGGGCTTTCTTT; CDR3 protein: CASSLGTAQGAFF
CDR3 length: 14; J gene: TRBJ2-6; D gene: .; clone size: few; V gene: TRBV6-2/TRBV6-3; CDR3 DNA: TGTGCCAGCGGCAACAGTGCTGGGGCCAACGTCCTGACTTTC; CDR3 protein: CASGNSAGANVLTF
CDR3 length: 14; J gene: TRBJ2-7; D gene: .; clone size: many; V gene: TRBV27; CDR3 DNA: TGTGCCAGCAGCGTCGGTGGCTATGCCTACGAGCAGTACTTC; CDR3 protein: CASSVGGYAYEQYF
CDR3 length: 14; J gene: TRBJ1-1; D gene: .; clone size: few; V gene: TRBV29-1; CDR3 DNA: TGCAGCGTTGAATCGGGGCCTTTGAACACTGAAGCTTTCTTT; CDR3 protein: CSVESGPLNTEAFF
CDR3 length: 13; J gene: TRBJ2-7; D gene: .; clone size: few; V gene: TRBV20-1; CDR3 DNA: TGCAGTGCTAGATCGGGGACTTACTACGAGCAGTACTTC; CDR3 protein: CSARSGTYYEQYF
CDR3 length: 15; J gene: TRBJ1-1; D gene: .; clone size: .; V gene: TRBV20-1; CDR3 DNA: TGCAGCGCCGGACAGCTGACAGGCGTGTACACTGAAGCTTTCTTT; CDR3 protein: CSAGQLTGVYTEAFF